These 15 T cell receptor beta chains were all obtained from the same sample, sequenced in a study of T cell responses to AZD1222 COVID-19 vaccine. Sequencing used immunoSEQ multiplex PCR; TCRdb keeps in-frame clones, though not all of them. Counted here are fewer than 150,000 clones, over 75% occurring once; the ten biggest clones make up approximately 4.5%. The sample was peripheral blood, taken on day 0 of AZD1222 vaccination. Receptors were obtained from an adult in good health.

CDR3 sequence: CASSTSAGGPWEQYF. For the CDR3, the DNA is TGTGCCAGCAGTACCTCCGCGGGAGGGCCGTGGGAGCAGTACTTC. The chain is built from TRBV6-2 or TRBV6-3 and TRBJ2-7, with 9 bases identical to TRBD2. Germline V lookup: CDR1 MNHEY, CDR2 SVGEGT. The ends lost 5 bases at V and 7 bases at J; junction bases unmatched: 12. The CDR3 loop spans 15 amino acids.

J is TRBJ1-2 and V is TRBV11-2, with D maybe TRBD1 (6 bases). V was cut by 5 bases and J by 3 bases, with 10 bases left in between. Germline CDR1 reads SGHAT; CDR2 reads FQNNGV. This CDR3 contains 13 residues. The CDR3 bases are TGTGCCAGCAGCATGAACAGGGACTATGGCTACACCTTC. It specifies CASSMNRDYGYTF.

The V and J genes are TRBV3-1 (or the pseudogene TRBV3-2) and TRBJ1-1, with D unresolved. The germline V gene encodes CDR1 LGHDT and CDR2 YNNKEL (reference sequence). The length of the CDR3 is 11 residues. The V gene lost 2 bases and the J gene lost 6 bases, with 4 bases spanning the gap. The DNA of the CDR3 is TGTGCCAGCAGCCAACGGGCTGAAGCTTTCTTT. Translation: CASSQRAEAFF.

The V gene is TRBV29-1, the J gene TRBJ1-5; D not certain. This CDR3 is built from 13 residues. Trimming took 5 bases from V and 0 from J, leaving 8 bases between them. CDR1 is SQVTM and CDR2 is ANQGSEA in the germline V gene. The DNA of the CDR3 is TGCAGCGTTCGGGCAAATAGCAATCAGCCCCAGCATTTT. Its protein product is CSVRANSNQPQHF.

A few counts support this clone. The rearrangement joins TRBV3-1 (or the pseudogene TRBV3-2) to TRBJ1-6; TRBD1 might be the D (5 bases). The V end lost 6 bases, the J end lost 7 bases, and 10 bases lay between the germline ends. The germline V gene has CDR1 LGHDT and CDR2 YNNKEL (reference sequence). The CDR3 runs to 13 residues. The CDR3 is CASRVQGNSPLHF. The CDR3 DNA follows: TGTGCCAGCAGGGTCCAGGGCAATTCACCCCTCCACTTT.

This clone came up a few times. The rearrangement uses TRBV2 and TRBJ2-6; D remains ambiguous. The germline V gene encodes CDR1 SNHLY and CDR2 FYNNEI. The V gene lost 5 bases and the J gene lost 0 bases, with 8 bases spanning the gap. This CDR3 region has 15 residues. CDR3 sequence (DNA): TGTGCCAGCAGTTCCCGGCTCTCTGGGGCCAACGTCCTGACTTTC. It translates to CASSSRLSGANVLTF.

The DNA for the CDR3 is TGCGCCAGCAGCTTGGCCGGGACTAGAGACAATGAGCAGTTCTTC. It translates to CASSLAGTRDNEQFF. The V and J genes are TRBV5-1 and TRBJ2-1; 8 positions match TRBD2. Germline loops: CDR1 SGHRS, CDR2 YFSETQ. CDR3 size: 15 residues. V trimming: 0 bases; J trimming: 5 bases; junction bases outside the gene matches: 4.

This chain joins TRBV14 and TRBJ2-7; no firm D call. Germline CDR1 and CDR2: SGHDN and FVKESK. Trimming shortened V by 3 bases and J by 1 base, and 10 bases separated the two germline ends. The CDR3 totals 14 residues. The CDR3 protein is CASSQFRSSYEQYF. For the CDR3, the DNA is TGTGCCAGCAGCCAGTTCAGGAGTTCCTACGAGCAGTACTTC.

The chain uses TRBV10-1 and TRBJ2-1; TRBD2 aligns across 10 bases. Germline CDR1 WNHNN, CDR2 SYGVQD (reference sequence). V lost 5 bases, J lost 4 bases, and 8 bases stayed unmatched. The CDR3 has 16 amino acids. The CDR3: CASSPLRAGGYNEQFF. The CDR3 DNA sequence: TGCGCCAGCAGTCCCTTAAGAGCGGGAGGGTACAATGAGCAGTTCTTC.

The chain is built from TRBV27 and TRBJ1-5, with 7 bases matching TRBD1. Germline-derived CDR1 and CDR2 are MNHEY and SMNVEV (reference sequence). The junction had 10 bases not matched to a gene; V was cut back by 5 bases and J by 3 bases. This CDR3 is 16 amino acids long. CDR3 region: CASSADYRGNNQPQHF. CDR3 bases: TGTGCCAGCAGTGCGGACTACAGGGGCAACAATCAGCCCCAGCATTTT.

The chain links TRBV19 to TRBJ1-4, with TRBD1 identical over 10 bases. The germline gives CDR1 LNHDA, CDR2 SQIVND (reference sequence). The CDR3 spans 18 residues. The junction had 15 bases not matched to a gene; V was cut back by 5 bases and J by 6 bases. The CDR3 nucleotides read TGTGCCAGTAGTCCATGGGACAGGGGAGGTAATATGGATGAAAAACTGTTTTTT. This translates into CASSPWDRGGNMDEKLFF.

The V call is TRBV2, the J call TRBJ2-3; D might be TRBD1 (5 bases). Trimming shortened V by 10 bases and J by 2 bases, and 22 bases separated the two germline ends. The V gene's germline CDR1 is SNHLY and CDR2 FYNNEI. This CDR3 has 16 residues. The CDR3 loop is CATGGASTVLTDTQYF. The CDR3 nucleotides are TGTGCCACCGGTGGGGCCTCCACCGTCCTCACAGATACGCAGTATTTT.

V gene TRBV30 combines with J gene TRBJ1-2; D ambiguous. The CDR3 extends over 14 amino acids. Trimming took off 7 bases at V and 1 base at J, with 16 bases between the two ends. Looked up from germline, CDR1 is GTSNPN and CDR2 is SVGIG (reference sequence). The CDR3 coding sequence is TGTGCCTCATTCTTTCGACGGAGTAACTATGGCTACACCTTC. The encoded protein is CASFFRRSNYGYTF.

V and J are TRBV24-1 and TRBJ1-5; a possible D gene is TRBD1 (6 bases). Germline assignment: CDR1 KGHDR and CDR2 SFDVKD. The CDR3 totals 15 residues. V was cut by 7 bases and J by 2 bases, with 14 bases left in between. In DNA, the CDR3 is TGTGCCACCAGACCAACAGGGCACGGCAATCAGCCCCAGCATTTT. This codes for CATRPTGHGNQPQHF.

DNA of the CDR3: TGTGCCAGCAGTTACGAAGGGACAGTTGCCTCCATGGGCTACACCTTC. Translating gives CASSYEGTVASMGYTF. This chain connects TRBV6-5 to TRBJ1-2; 7 bases line up with TRBD1. The CDR3 covers 16 residues. The trim removed 2 bases at V and 8 bases at J, leaving 14 bases unmatched. Germline loops: CDR1 MNHEY, CDR2 SVGAGI.